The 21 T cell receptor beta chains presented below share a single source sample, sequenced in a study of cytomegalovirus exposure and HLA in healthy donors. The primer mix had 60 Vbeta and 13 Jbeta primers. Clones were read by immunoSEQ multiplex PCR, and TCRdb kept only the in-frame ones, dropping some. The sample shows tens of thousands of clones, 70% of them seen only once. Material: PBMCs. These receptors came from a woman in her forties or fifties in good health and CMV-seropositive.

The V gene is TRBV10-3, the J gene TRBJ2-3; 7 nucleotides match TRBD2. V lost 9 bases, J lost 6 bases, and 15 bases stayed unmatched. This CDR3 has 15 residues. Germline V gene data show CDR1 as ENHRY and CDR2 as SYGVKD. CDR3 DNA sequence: TGTGCCATTGTGAAGGGGACGGGAGGTGGCGATACGCAGTATTTT. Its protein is CAIVKGTGGGDTQYF.

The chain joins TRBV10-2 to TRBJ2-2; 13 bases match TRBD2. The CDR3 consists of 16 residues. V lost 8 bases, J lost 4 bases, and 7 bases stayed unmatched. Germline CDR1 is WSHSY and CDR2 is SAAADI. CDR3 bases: TGCGCCAGCTTTCCCGGACTAGCGGGGGTCACCGGGGAGCTGTTTTTT. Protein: CASFPGLAGVTGELFF.

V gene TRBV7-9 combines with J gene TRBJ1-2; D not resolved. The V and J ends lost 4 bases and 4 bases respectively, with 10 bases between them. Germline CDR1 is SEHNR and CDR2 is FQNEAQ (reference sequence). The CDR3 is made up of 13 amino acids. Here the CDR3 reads CASSSLPLYGYTF. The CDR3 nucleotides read TGTGCCAGCAGCTCCCTCCCACTCTATGGCTACACCTTC.

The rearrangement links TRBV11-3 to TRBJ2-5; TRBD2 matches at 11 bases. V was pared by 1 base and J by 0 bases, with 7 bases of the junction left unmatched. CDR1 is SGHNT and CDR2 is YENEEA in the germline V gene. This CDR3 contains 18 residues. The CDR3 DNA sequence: TGTGCCAGCAGCTTAGGGACTACTAGCGGGAGTTACCAAGAGACCCAGTACTTC. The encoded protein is CASSLGTTSGSYQETQYF.

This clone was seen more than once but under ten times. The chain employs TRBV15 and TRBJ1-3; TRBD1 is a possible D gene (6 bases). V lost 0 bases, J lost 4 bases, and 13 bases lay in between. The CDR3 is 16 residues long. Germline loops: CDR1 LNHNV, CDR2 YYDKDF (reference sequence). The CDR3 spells CATSRDFGGHGNTIYF. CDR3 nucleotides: TGTGCCACCAGCAGAGATTTTGGGGGCCACGGAAACACCATATATTTT.

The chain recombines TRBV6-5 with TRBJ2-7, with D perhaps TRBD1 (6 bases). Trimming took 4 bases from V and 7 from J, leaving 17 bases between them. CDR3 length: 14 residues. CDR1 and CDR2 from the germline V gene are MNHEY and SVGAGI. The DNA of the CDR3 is TGTGCCAGCAGTTGGGCAGGGGATGGTATTGAGCAGTACTTC. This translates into CASSWAGDGIEQYF.

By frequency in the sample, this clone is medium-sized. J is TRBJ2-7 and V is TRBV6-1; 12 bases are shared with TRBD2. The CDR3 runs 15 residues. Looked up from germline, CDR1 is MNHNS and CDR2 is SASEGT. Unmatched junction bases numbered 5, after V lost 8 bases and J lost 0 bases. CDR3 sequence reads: CASGGGLAGSYEQYF. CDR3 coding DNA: TGTGCCAGCGGGGGGGGACTAGCGGGCTCCTACGAGCAGTACTTC.

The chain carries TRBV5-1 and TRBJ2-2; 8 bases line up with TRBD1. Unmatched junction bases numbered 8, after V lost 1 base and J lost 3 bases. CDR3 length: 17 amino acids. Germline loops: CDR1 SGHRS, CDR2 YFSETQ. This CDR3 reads CASSLNPGGMDTGELFF. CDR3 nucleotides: TGCGCCAGCAGCTTGAATCCAGGGGGCATGGACACCGGGGAGCTGTTTTTT.

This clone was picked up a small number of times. The DNA of the CDR3 is TGTGCCAGCAGCTTAGCGGGACTAGCGAGTGCCTACGAGCAGTACTTC. It is translated as CASSLAGLASAYEQYF. The chain links TRBV7-2 to TRBJ2-7; 10 positions match TRBD2. Looked up from germline, CDR1 is SGHTA and CDR2 is FQGNSA. CDR3 length: 16 residues. Losses at the gene ends were 0 bases for V and 2 bases for J; bases not matched to a gene: 4.

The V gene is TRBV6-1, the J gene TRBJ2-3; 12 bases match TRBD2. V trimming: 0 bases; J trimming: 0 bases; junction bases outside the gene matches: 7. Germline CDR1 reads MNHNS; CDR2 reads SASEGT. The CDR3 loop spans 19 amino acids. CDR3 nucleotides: TGTGCCAGCAGTGAAGCGTCCGGGACTAGCGGGCCCAGCACAGATACGCAGTATTTT. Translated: CASSEASGTSGPSTDTQYF.

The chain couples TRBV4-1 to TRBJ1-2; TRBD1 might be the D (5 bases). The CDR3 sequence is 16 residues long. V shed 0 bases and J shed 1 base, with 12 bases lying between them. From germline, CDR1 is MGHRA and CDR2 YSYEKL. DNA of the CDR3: TGCGCCAGCAGCCAAGATCCATCCGGGGGTAACTATGGCTACACCTTC. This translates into CASSQDPSGGNYGYTF.

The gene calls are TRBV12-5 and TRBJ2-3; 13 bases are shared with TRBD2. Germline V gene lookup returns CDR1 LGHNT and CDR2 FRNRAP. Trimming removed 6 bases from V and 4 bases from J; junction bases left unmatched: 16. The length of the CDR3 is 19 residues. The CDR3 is CASGSRTSGRGIVADTQYF. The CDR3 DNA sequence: TGTGCTAGTGGGAGCAGGACTAGCGGGAGAGGGATAGTGGCAGATACGCAGTATTTT.

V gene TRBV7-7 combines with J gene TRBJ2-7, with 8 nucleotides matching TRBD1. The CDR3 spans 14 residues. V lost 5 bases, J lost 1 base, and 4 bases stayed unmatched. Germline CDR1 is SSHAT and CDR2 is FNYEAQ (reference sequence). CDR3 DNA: TGTGCCAGCAGCCGGGACAGGTCTTCCTACGAGCAGTACTTC. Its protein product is CASSRDRSSYEQYF.

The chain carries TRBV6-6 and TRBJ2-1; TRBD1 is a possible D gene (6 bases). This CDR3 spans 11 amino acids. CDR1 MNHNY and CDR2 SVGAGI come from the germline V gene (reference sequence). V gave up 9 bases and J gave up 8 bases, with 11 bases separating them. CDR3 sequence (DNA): TGTGCCAGTGCCCAGGGGCATGAGCAGTTCTTC. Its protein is CASAQGHEQFF.

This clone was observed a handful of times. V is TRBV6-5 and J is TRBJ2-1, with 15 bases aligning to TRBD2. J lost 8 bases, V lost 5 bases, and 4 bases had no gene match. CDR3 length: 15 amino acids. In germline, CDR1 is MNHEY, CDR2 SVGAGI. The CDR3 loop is CASSLGTSGGHEQFF. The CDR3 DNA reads TGTGCCAGCAGTCTCGGGACTAGCGGGGGGCATGAGCAGTTCTTC.

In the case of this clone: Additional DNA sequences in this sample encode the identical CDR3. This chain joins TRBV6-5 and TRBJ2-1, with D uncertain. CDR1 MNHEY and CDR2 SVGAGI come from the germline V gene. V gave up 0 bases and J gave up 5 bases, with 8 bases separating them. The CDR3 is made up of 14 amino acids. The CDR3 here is CASSYSRRDNEQFF. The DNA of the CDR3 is TGTGCCAGCAGTTACTCGAGACGGGACAATGAGCAGTTCTTC.

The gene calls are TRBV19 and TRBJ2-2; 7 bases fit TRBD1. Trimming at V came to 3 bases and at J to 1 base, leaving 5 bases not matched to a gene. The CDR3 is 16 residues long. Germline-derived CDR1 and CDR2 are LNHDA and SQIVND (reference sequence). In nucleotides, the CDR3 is TGTGCCAGTAGTATTTGGGCAGGGGGGAACACCGGGGAGCTGTTTTTT. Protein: CASSIWAGGNTGELFF.

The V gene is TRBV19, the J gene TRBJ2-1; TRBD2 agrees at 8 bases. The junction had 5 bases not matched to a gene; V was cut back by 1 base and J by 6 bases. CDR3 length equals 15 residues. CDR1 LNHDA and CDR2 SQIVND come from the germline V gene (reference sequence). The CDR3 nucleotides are TGTGCCAGTAGTATAGTGTCCCGGGGGGGCAATGAGCAGTTCTTC. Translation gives CASSIVSRGGNEQFF.

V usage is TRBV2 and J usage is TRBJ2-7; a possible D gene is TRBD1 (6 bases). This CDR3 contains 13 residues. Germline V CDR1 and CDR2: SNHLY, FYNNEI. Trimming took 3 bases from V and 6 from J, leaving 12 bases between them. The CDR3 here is CASSDLGHPEQYF. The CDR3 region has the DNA TGTGCCAGCAGTGATCTGGGACATCCCGAGCAGTACTTC.

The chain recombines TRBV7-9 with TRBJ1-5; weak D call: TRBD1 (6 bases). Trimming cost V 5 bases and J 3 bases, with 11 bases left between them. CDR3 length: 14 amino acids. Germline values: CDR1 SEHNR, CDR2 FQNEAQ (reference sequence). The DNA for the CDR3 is TGTGCCAGCAGCATAGGACAGTCCAATCAGCCCCAGCATTTT. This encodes CASSIGQSNQPQHF. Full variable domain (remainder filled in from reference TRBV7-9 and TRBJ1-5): DTGVSQNPRHKITKRGQNVTFRCDPISEHNRLYWYRQTLGQGPEFLTYFQNEAQLEKSRLLSDRFSAERPKGSFSTLEIQRTEQGDSAMYLCASSIGQSNQPQHFGDGTRLSIL.

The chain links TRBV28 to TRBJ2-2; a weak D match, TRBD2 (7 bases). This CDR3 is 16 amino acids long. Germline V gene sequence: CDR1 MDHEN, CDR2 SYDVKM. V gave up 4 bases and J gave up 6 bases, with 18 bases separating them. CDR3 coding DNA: TGTGCCAGCAGTTCCCATATAGGGGGGGGCCCCGGGGAGCTGTTTTTT. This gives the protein CASSSHIGGGPGELFF.